Presented here are 22 T cell receptor beta chains from one specimen sequenced in a study of persistence of HIV-infected CD4 T cells. Antigens of these TCRs are unknown. The stimulus was lysate of CMV-infected fibroblasts, approximately 9.7 ug/mL. Responding CD4+ T cells were sorted by upregulation of both CD40 ligand and CD69. The libraries were made with immunoSEQ version 4 in survey mode. Method: immunoSEQ multiplex PCR; TCRdb's copy keeps in-frame clones and lacks some. The repertoire holds 15,000 to 20,000 clones, with about 80% as singletons. Sequenced here: CD4+ T cells sorted from PBMCs after approximately 19-hour stimulation, sampled from a patient who received antiretroviral therapy. These receptors all stem from an adult man with HIV who was CMV-seropositive.

The chain is built from TRBV5-4 and TRBJ1-2; D gene ambiguous. The germline CDR1 and CDR2 sequences are SGHNT and YYREEE (reference sequence). V lost 0 bases and J 4 bases, leaving 10 bases between the germline ends. The CDR3 runs 14 residues. This CDR3 reads CASSLEGVLYGYTF. The CDR3, as DNA: TGTGCCAGCAGCTTGGAGGGAGTCCTCTATGGCTACACCTTC.

The chain combines TRBV9 with TRBJ2-3; D is ambiguous. This CDR3 is 12 amino acids long. The germline CDR1 and CDR2 sequences are SGDLS and YYNGEE. V was cut by 3 bases and J by 0 bases, with 2 bases left in between. The CDR3, as DNA: TGTGCCAGCAGCGCGAGCACAGATACGCAGTATTTT. Its protein is CASSASTDTQYF. Full variable domain (missing parts from reference TRBV9 and TRBJ2-3): DSGVTQTPKHLITATGQRVTLRCSPRSGDLSVYWYQQSLDQGLQFLIQYYNGEERAKGNILERFSAQQFPDLHSELNLSSLELGDSALYFCASSASTDTQYFGPGTRLTVL.

The table lists this clone with a few counts. The chain uses TRBV29-1 and TRBJ2-7, with unresolved D. The CDR3 is made up of 11 amino acids. Trimming removed 7 bases at V and 5 bases at J, with 12 bases between. Germline V CDR1 and CDR2: SQVTM, ANQGSEA. CDR3 nucleotides: TGCAGCGGGGGAAAGGGTAACGAGCAGTACTTC. Its translation: CSGGKGNEQYF.

This rearrangement joins TRBV5-1 to TRBJ2-7, with no clear D. CDR1 and CDR2 from the germline V gene are SGHRS and YFSETQ. CDR3 length equals 15 residues. V was shortened by 0 bases and J by 2 bases, with 12 bases between the two germline ends. CDR3 protein: CASSLEPDGPYEQYF. CDR3 bases: TGCGCCAGCAGCTTGGAGCCGGACGGACCCTACGAGCAGTACTTC.

This clone was seen only once. The chain uses TRBV9 and TRBJ2-2, with TRBD1 matching over 7 bases. With V trimmed by 0 bases and J by 4 bases, 9 bases remained unmatched. The V gene's germline CDR1 is SGDLS and CDR2 YYNGEE. The CDR3 consists of 17 residues. DNA of the CDR3: TGTGCCAGCAGCGTAGAGATAGGGGGCAGAGCCACCGGGGAGCTGTTTTTT. The encoded protein is CASSVEIGGRATGELFF.

A note on this clone: Germline is not matched at one junction end, which may reflect a read error. The chain uses TRBV9 and TRBJ1-2; 9 bases match TRBD1. Per the germline V gene, CDR1 is SGDLS and CDR2 is YYNGEE. This CDR3 comprises 18 residues. CDR3 coding DNA: TGTGCCAGCAGCGTAGAGATACTACGGACAGGGGAATACTACGGCTACACCTTC. It codes for CASSVEILRTGEYYGYTF.

The CDR3 bases are TGTGCCAGCAGCTTAGTTCCGGCAGATACGCAGTATTTT. Its translation: CASSLVPADTQYF. The rearrangement links TRBV5-4 to TRBJ2-3; D is unclear. This CDR3 contains 13 residues. The germline CDR1 and CDR2 sequences are SGHNT and YYREEE (reference sequence). V lost 2 bases and J lost 4, with 8 bases in between. The whole variable domain, filled in from reference TRBV5-4 and TRBJ2-3, reads ETGVTQSPTHLIKTRGQQVTLRCSSQSGHNTVSWYQQALGQGPQFIFQYYREEENGRGNFPPRFSGLQFPNYSSELNVNALELDDSALYLCASSLVPADTQYFGPGTRLTVL.

The V and J genes are TRBV7-9 and TRBJ2-2; either TRBD1 or TRBD2 may fit D (6 bases each). Germline V lookup: CDR1 SEHNR, CDR2 FQNEAQ (reference sequence). This CDR3 comprises 15 residues. Trimming left V 1 base short and J 7 bases short, with 13 bases between. This CDR3 is CASSLGLGGHGELFF. The CDR3, as DNA: TGTGCCAGCAGCTTAGGTCTGGGGGGCCACGGGGAGCTGTTTTTT.

V is TRBV6-1 and J is TRBJ2-7; D is uncertain. V was trimmed by 2 bases and J by 13 bases, leaving 18 bases between them. The length of the CDR3 is 13 residues. Germline V lookup: CDR1 MNHNS, CDR2 SASEGT. The CDR3 loop is CASSEQARGSGYF. CDR3 DNA sequence: TGTGCCAGCAGTGAACAGGCTAGAGGTTCAGGTTACTTC.

This chain links TRBV6-1 with TRBJ1-5; D not resolved. The germline V and J ends were trimmed by 2 bases and 11 bases, with 16 bases remaining between them. The CDR3 totals 14 residues. Germline lookup yields CDR1 MNHNS and CDR2 SASEGT. The CDR3 region is CASSETLASPTQHF. In DNA form, the CDR3 reads TGTGCCAGCAGTGAAACTTTGGCCTCGCCCACCCAGCATTTT.

CDR3 sequence: CAATGPNSPLHF. The CDR3 nucleotides are TGTGCCGCTACAGGGCCCAATTCACCCCTCCACTTT. This chain uses TRBV7-9 with TRBJ1-6; a weak D match, TRBD1 (6 bases). Between the trimmed V and J ends, which lost 11 bases and 7 bases, there was a span of 12 bases. The CDR3 contains 12 residues. CDR1 is SEHNR and CDR2 is FQNEAQ in the germline V gene (reference sequence).

V gene TRBV7-2 combines with J gene TRBJ1-2; D is uncertain. Trimming shortened V by 5 bases and J by 0 bases, and 7 bases separated the two germline ends. This CDR3 spans 13 amino acids. Germline values: CDR1 SGHTA, CDR2 FQGNSA. For the CDR3, the DNA is TGTGCCAGCAGCGCACAGACTAACTATGGCTACACCTTC. Protein sequence: CASSAQTNYGYTF. The full variable domain, in which reference TRBV7-2 and TRBJ1-2 provide the parts outside the CDR3, is GAGVSQSPSNKVTEKGKDVELRCDPISGHTALYWYRQSLGQGLEFLIYFQGNSAPDKSGLPSDRFSAERTGGSVSTLTIQRTQQEDSAVYLCASSAQTNYGYTFGSGTRLTVV.

This clone was observed a single time. CDR3 DNA: TGTGCCAGCAGCGTTGACAGGGCCCGCCCACCCCTCCACTTT. This sequence encodes CASSVDRARPPLHF. The rearrangement links TRBV9 to TRBJ1-6; the match to TRBD1 covers 7 bases. The CDR3 is made up of 14 amino acids. From germline, CDR1 is SGDLS and CDR2 YYNGEE. The V and J ends lost 2 bases and 11 bases, in that order; junction bases with no gene match: 7.

The chain joins TRBV7-9 to TRBJ1-4; the match to TRBD1 covers 9 bases. Germline lookup yields CDR1 SEHNR and CDR2 FQNEAQ (reference sequence). This CDR3 comprises 15 residues. V shed 7 bases and J 7 bases; nucleotides not matched to a gene: 10. CDR3 DNA: TGTGCCAGCACCTTTGGGGGGACAGGGAGTGAAAAACTGTTTTTT. Translation gives CASTFGGTGSEKLFF. The entire variable domain, with the rest obtained from reference TRBV7-9 and TRBJ1-4, is as follows: DTGVSQNPRHKITKRGQNVTFRCDPISEHNRLYWYRQTLGQGPEFLTYFQNEAQLEKSRLLSDRFSAERPKGSFSTLEIQRTEQGDSAMYLCASTFGGTGSEKLFFGSGTQLSVL.

The CDR3 reads CASSLDSTDTQYF. The CDR3 nucleotides are TGTGCCAGCAGCCTCGACAGCACAGATACGCAGTATTTT. The genes are TRBV5-6 and TRBJ2-3; D call uncertain. This CDR3 has 13 residues. CDR1 and CDR2 from the germline V gene are SGHDT and YYEEEE. The germline V and J ends were trimmed by 4 bases and 0 bases, with 6 bases remaining between them.

The chain recombines TRBV5-4 with TRBJ2-2, with D possibly TRBD2 on 6 matching bases. The germline V and J ends were trimmed by 0 bases and 0 bases, with 9 bases remaining between them. The CDR3 length is 16 residues. Germline CDR1 and CDR2: SGHNT and YYREEE (reference sequence). Here the CDR3 DNA reads TGTGCCAGCAGCTTGGATCCGGGGGCGAACACCGGGGAGCTGTTTTTT. The encoded protein is CASSLDPGANTGELFF.

This CDR3 reads CATRQGETEAFF. The CDR3 DNA reads as TGTGCCACTAGACAGGGAGAGACTGAAGCTTTCTTT. The V gene is TRBV10-3, the J gene TRBJ1-1; 7 bases are a match to TRBD1. The V gene's germline CDR1 is ENHRY and CDR2 SYGVKD. This CDR3 is built from 12 residues. Trimming took 10 bases from V and 5 from J; bases not matched to a gene: 7.

The chain is built from TRBV18 and TRBJ2-3; TRBD2 matches at 10 bases. This CDR3 is built from 17 residues. The germline V gene has CDR1 KGHSH and CDR2 LQKENI. V was pared by 0 bases and J by 3 bases, with 6 bases of the junction left unmatched. The CDR3 DNA follows: TGTGCCAGCTCACCACCTAAAGCGGGGGGGAAGACAGATACGCAGTATTTT. The encoded protein is CASSPPKAGGKTDTQYF. Complete variable domain (other parts from reference TRBV18 and TRBJ2-3): NAGVMQNPRHLVRRRGQEARLRCSPMKGHSHVYWYRQLPEEGLKFMVYLQKENIIDESGMPKERFSAEFPKEGPSILRIQQVVRGDSAAYFCASSPPKAGGKTDTQYFGPGTRLTVL.

The chain recombines TRBV4-1 with TRBJ1-2, with D possibly TRBD1 on 6 matching bases. Germline loops: CDR1 MGHRA, CDR2 YSYEKL. CDR3 size: 15 residues. Deletions cut 1 base from V and 6 bases from J, with 15 bases between. The CDR3 loop is CASSQGAQGSNGYTF. CDR3 nucleotide sequence: TGCGCCAGCAGCCAAGGGGCACAGGGATCGAATGGCTACACCTTC.

The V and J genes are TRBV9 and TRBJ1-4; D is possibly TRBD1 (5 bases). The CDR3 length is 15 residues. Germline CDR1 reads SGDLS; CDR2 reads YYNGEE. V lost 4 bases and J lost 6, with 16 bases in between. CDR3 in DNA: TGTGCCAGCAGCCCTCGGGGCGAGGAGGATGAAAAACTGTTTTTT. It translates to CASSPRGEEDEKLFF.

The J gene is TRBJ2-7, the V gene TRBV3-1 (or the pseudogene TRBV3-2), with 9 bases that match TRBD2. The CDR3 is 17 residues long. The J segment lost 1 base and the V segment lost 1 base, leaving 8 bases of the junction unmatched. Germline V gives CDR1 LGHDT, CDR2 YNNKEL (reference sequence). The CDR3 DNA reads TGTGCCAGCAGCCAAGGTTTCGGCGGGGGGGGATCCTACGAGCAGTACTTC. It yields the protein CASSQGFGGGGSYEQYF.

V is TRBV5-1 and J is TRBJ2-7; 10 bases fit TRBD1. V trimming: 4 bases; J trimming: 0 bases; junction bases outside the gene matches: 7. Germline V gene sequence: CDR1 SGHRS, CDR2 YFSETQ. The length of the CDR3 is 16 residues. The chain's CDR3 is CASSDLDRGSSYEQYF. The CDR3 DNA is TGCGCCAGCAGCGACCTGGACAGGGGGAGCTCCTACGAGCAGTACTTC.